This record looks at one T cell receptor (beta chain) sequence and its context. In the same sample, other DNA sequences code for this CDR3. This CDR3 is 17 amino acids long. The V gene lost 8 bases and the J gene lost 1 base, with 23 bases spanning the gap. Germline values: CDR1 MDHEN, CDR2 SYDVKM. The data are from a study of siplizumab effects on memory and regulatory T cells. Each sample had roughly 10^5 TCR templates assayed. Profiled with immunoSEQ multiplex PCR; TCRdb holds only in-frame clones, not every one. Among tens of thousands of clones listed, 85% to 95% were seen once. The chain employs TRBV28 and TRBJ1-1; D is possibly TRBD1 (5 bases). The receptor comes from a human donor in good health. Sequenced input: CD8+ T cells sorted from blood. The CDR3 coding sequence is TGTGCCAGCTCGCCGGTTATCTTGACGGGACCGAACACTGAAGCTTTCTTT. Residues: CASSPVILTGPNTEAFF.